The rows below give T cell receptor beta chains drawn from one sample of a study of shared clonotypes between healthy human individuals. Data came from immunoSEQ multiplex PCR; TCRdb stores just in-frame clones and leaves some out. The sample has about 2 million clones, approximately 94% seen once. The sample was naive CD8+ T cells sorted from blood. These TCRs come from a man younger than 35 in good health. Both conserved end residues are part of each CDR3. Each record gives: CDR3 protein, CDR3 DNA, clone size, D gene, J gene, V gene. The D gene is left open where the match is weak. Rows give clone size only sometimes, using once, few, many, or a class for an expanded clone.

CDR3: CASSLLRDYEQYF
DNA: TGTGCCAGCAGCTTGCTTAGGGACTACGAGCAGTACTTC
size: NA
D: NA
J: TRBJ2-7
V: TRBV5-6

CDR3: CASSLVQGHEQYF
DNA: TGTGCCAGCAGCCTGGTTCAGGGCCACGAGCAGTACTTC
size: NA
D: NA
J: TRBJ2-7
V: TRBV14

CDR3: CASSGQGWDNEQFF
DNA: TGTGCCAGCAGTGGACAGGGATGGGACAATGAGCAGTTCTTC
size: NA
D: TRBD1
J: TRBJ2-1
V: TRBV27

CDR3: CASSSIGPEAFF
DNA: TGTGCCAGCAGCTCCATAGGGCCTGAAGCTTTCTTT
size: NA
D: NA
J: TRBJ1-1
V: TRBV7-9

CDR3: CASSWGSYNEQFF
DNA: TGTGCCAGCAGTTGGGGATCCTACAATGAGCAGTTCTTC
size: NA
D: NA
J: TRBJ2-1
V: TRBV25-1

CDR3: CASSRTSSLAGDTQYF
DNA: TGTGCCAGCAGCCGGACCTCATCTCTAGCGGGGGATACGCAGTATTTT
size: NA
D: TRBD2
J: TRBJ2-3
V: TRBV2

CDR3: CASSVAGNGYTF
DNA: TGTGCCAGCAGCGTAGCAGGGAATGGCTACACCTTC
size: NA
D: NA
J: TRBJ1-2
V: TRBV9

CDR3: CSVETGATEAFF
DNA: TGCAGCGTTGAGACAGGGGCCACTGAAGCTTTCTTT
size: once
D: TRBD1
J: TRBJ1-1
V: TRBV29-1

CDR3: CASPPTGAYTGELFF
DNA: TGTGCCAGCCCTCCGACAGGGGCTTACACCGGGGAGCTGTTTTTT
size: NA
D: TRBD1
J: TRBJ2-2
V: TRBV27

CDR3: CAWSVWQVEGPLHF
DNA: TGTGCCTGGAGTGTGTGGCAGGTTGAAGGACCCCTCCACTTT
size: NA
D: NA
J: TRBJ1-6
V: TRBV30

CDR3: CASSQEANPYEQYF
DNA: TGTGCCAGCAGCCAAGAGGCCAATCCCTACGAGCAGTACTTC
size: NA
D: NA
J: TRBJ2-7
V: TRBV14

CDR3: CASSRTKGTGVMNTEAFF
DNA: TGTGCCAGCAGCCGCACAAAAGGGACAGGAGTCATGAACACTGAAGCTTTCTTT
size: NA
D: TRBD1
J: TRBJ1-1
V: TRBV7-6

CDR3: CASSSFGGENSPLHF
DNA: TGTGCCAGTAGTAGTTTCGGGGGGGAAAATTCACCCCTCCACTTT
size: once
D: NA
J: TRBJ1-6
V: TRBV19

CDR3: CASSQASPPDTQYF
DNA: TGCGCCAGCAGCCAAGCGAGTCCCCCAGATACGCAGTATTTT
size: NA
D: NA
J: TRBJ2-3
V: TRBV4-1

CDR3: CASSDKLAGFYEQYF
DNA: TGTGCCAGTAGTGATAAACTAGCGGGGTTTTACGAGCAGTACTTC
size: once
D: TRBD2
J: TRBJ2-7
V: TRBV19

CDR3: CASTLSLNYGYTF
DNA: TGTGCCAGCACGTTATCTCTTAACTATGGCTACACCTTC
size: once
D: NA
J: TRBJ1-2
V: TRBV9

CDR3: CASSFGSGDAYEQYF
DNA: TGTGCCAGCAGCTTCGGTAGCGGGGACGCCTACGAGCAGTACTTC
size: NA
D: TRBD2
J: TRBJ2-7
V: TRBV5-4

CDR3: CASSLSDNQPQHF
DNA: TGTGCCAGCAGCTTGTCAGATAATCAGCCCCAGCATTTT
size: NA
D: NA
J: TRBJ1-5
V: TRBV5-6

CDR3: CASSDAAVNQPQHF
DNA: TGTGCCAGCAGCGACGCGGCGGTCAATCAGCCCCAGCATTTT
size: NA
D: NA
J: TRBJ1-5
V: TRBV11-2

CDR3: CASRKQFF
DNA: TGTGCCAGCAGGAAGCAGTTCTTC
size: NA
D: NA
J: TRBJ2-1
V: TRBV6-4

CDR3: CASSPPGNYGYTF
DNA: TGTGCCAGCTCACCACCCGGCAACTATGGCTACACCTTC
size: NA
D: NA
J: TRBJ1-2
V: TRBV18

CDR3: CASTDSGGLSYNEQFF
DNA: TGTGCCAGTACCGACTCGGGGGGCTTATCCTACAATGAGCAGTTCTTC
size: NA
D: NA
J: TRBJ2-1
V: TRBV19

CDR3: CASSKRRGRGGETQYF
DNA: TGTGCCAGCAGCAAAAGACGGGGGCGGGGAGGGGAGACCCAGTACTTC
size: NA
D: NA
J: TRBJ2-5
V: TRBV21-1

CDR3: CASSLGQGHEQYF
DNA: TGTGCCAGCAGCTTAGGTCAAGGGCACGAGCAGTACTTC
size: NA
D: NA
J: TRBJ2-7
V: TRBV11-2

CDR3: CASSLGGNAYEQYF
DNA: TGTGCCAGCAGTCTAGGGGGGAACGCCTACGAGCAGTACTTC
size: NA
D: NA
J: TRBJ2-7
V: TRBV6-1

CDR3: CATSGVADSNQPQHF
DNA: TGTGCCACCAGCGGGGTGGCCGATAGCAATCAGCCCCAGCATTTT
size: NA
D: NA
J: TRBJ1-5
V: TRBV15

CDR3: CASSDRGGTEAFF
DNA: TGTGCCAGTAGCGACAGGGGTGGCACTGAAGCTTTCTTT
size: NA
D: TRBD1
J: TRBJ1-1
V: TRBV19

CDR3: CASSLVDRGLGYTF
DNA: TGTGCCAGCAGCTTAGTCGACAGGGGGCTTGGCTACACCTTC
size: NA
D: TRBD1
J: TRBJ1-2
V: TRBV11-2

CDR3: CASSQGPGLATYEQYF
DNA: TGTGCCAGCAGCCAAGGGCCGGGACTAGCGACCTACGAGCAGTACTTC
size: NA
D: TRBD2
J: TRBJ2-7
V: TRBV14

CDR3: CASSLEGSSGNTIYF
DNA: TGTGCCAGCAGCTTAGAGGGGTCCTCTGGAAACACCATATATTTT
size: NA
D: NA
J: TRBJ1-3
V: TRBV13

CDR3: CASSVGSEPYEQYF
DNA: TGTGCCAGCAGCGTAGGTTCGGAGCCCTACGAGCAGTACTTC
size: NA
D: NA
J: TRBJ2-7
V: TRBV9

CDR3: CASSRGQGAREQFF
DNA: TGCGCCAGCAGCCGAGGACAGGGGGCTAGGGAGCAGTTCTTC
size: NA
D: TRBD1
J: TRBJ2-1
V: TRBV5-1

CDR3: CASTLGDEQYF
DNA: TGTGCCAGCACCTTGGGAGACGAGCAGTACTTC
size: NA
D: NA
J: TRBJ2-7
V: TRBV27

CDR3: CASSIRQEEAFF
DNA: TGTGCCAGTAGTATCCGACAGGAGGAAGCTTTCTTT
size: NA
D: NA
J: TRBJ1-1
V: TRBV19

CDR3: CASSPAEGNQPQHF
DNA: TGTGCCAGCAGCCCTGCGGAGGGAAACCAGCCCCAGCATTTT
size: once
D: NA
J: TRBJ1-5
V: TRBV7-9

CDR3: CAISDRPSGASTDTQYF
DNA: TGTGCCATCAGTGACAGGCCTAGCGGGGCTAGCACAGATACGCAGTATTTT
size: NA
D: TRBD2
J: TRBJ2-3
V: TRBV10-3

CDR3: CASSSDGYEQYF
DNA: TGTGCCAGCAGCTCGGACGGCTACGAGCAGTACTTC
size: NA
D: NA
J: TRBJ2-7
V: TRBV11-3

CDR3: CASSLRQNYEQYF
DNA: TGTGCCAGCAGCTTAAGACAGAACTACGAGCAGTACTTC
size: NA
D: NA
J: TRBJ2-7
V: TRBV11-2

CDR3: CASSMAGNEQFF
DNA: TGTGCCAGTAGTATGGCCGGTAATGAGCAGTTCTTC
size: NA
D: NA
J: TRBJ2-1
V: TRBV19

CDR3: CASSLEGQAASYEQYF
DNA: TGTGCCAGCAGCTTAGAGGGACAGGCAGCCTCCTACGAGCAGTACTTC
size: NA
D: TRBD1
J: TRBJ2-7
V: TRBV11-2

CDR3: CASSFGGRGNGYTF
DNA: TGTGCCAGCAGTTTTGGAGGCAGGGGCAATGGCTACACCTTC
size: NA
D: NA
J: TRBJ1-2
V: TRBV28

CDR3: CASSPTSGSYNEQFF
DNA: TGTGCCAGCAGCCCAACTAGTGGCTCCTACAATGAGCAGTTCTTC
size: NA
D: NA
J: TRBJ2-1
V: TRBV5-4

CDR3: CSTRGTSGSNEQFF
DNA: TGCAGCACGAGGGGGACTAGCGGGTCGAATGAGCAGTTCTTC
size: NA
D: TRBD2
J: TRBJ2-1
V: TRBV29-1

CDR3: CASSRLGGNQPQHF
DNA: TGTGCCAGCAGCAGATTAGGGGGCAATCAGCCCCAGCATTTT
size: NA
D: NA
J: TRBJ1-5
V: TRBV25-1

CDR3: CASSEGGGEAFF
DNA: TGTGCCAGCAGCGAGGGTGGGGGTGAAGCTTTCTTT
size: NA
D: NA
J: TRBJ1-1
V: TRBV5-4

CDR3: CASSQWDDGGQPQHF
DNA: TGCGCCAGCAGCCAATGGGATGACGGGGGACAGCCCCAGCATTTT
size: NA
D: NA
J: TRBJ1-5
V: TRBV4-1